A selection of T cell receptor beta chains follows, all from one sample in a study of blood T cells in healthy people across ages. From the 5' RACE reads, TCRdb called clonotypes with MiXCR, one entry per CDR3 protein. The table lists 650,000 to 1,000,000 distinct CDR3 sequences, around 34% of them singletons. What was sequenced was blood. All receptors derive from a young man in good health. Each CDR3 is given with its conserved first and last residue. D genes are given only for firm matches. Part of the rows lack a size; the others show once, few, many or a class for expanded clones.

v_call: TRBV5-1; cdr3_length: 16; j_call: TRBJ2-3; clone_size: -; d_call: TRBD1; cdr3_aa: CASSLDGQEGTDTQYF
v_call: TRBV11-1; cdr3_length: 15; j_call: TRBJ2-3; clone_size: few; d_call: -; cdr3_aa: CASSLDAGNTDTQYF
v_call: TRBV5-1; cdr3_length: 14; j_call: TRBJ2-4; clone_size: -; d_call: -; cdr3_aa: CASSIGSAKNIQYF
v_call: TRBV5-1; cdr3_length: 16; j_call: TRBJ1-1; clone_size: -; d_call: -; cdr3_aa: CASSSRTGLYDTEAFF
v_call: TRBV7-2; cdr3_length: 15; j_call: TRBJ2-1; clone_size: many; d_call: -; cdr3_aa: CASSSTSGAGNEQFF
v_call: TRBV20-1; cdr3_length: 14; j_call: TRBJ1-2; clone_size: -; d_call: -; cdr3_aa: CSAGPMTESYGYTF
v_call: TRBV20-1; cdr3_length: 15; j_call: TRBJ1-4; clone_size: -; d_call: -; cdr3_aa: CSARARPGSNEKLFF
v_call: TRBV20-1; cdr3_length: 14; j_call: TRBJ2-3; clone_size: -; d_call: TRBD2; cdr3_aa: CSALAGGSTDTQYF
v_call: TRBV19; cdr3_length: 14; j_call: TRBJ1-5; clone_size: -; d_call: -; cdr3_aa: CARRPNNRNQPQHF
v_call: TRBV6-5; cdr3_length: 14; j_call: TRBJ1-6; clone_size: few; d_call: TRBD1; cdr3_aa: CASRPRDRIRALHF
v_call: TRBV4-3; cdr3_length: 15; j_call: TRBJ2-7; clone_size: few; d_call: TRBD1; cdr3_aa: CASSPRDRGTYEQYF
v_call: TRBV18; cdr3_length: 17; j_call: TRBJ2-1; clone_size: -; d_call: TRBD1; cdr3_aa: CASSPRDRESSYNEQFF
v_call: TRBV4-1; cdr3_length: 17; j_call: TRBJ1-1; clone_size: -; d_call: TRBD1; cdr3_aa: CASSQDTTGRGDTEAFF
v_call: TRBV4-1; cdr3_length: 16; j_call: TRBJ2-3; clone_size: -; d_call: TRBD1; cdr3_aa: CASSLQGTGGTDTQYF
v_call: TRBV12-3/TRBV12-4; cdr3_length: 12; j_call: TRBJ2-2; clone_size: -; d_call: -; cdr3_aa: CASSRTAGELFF
v_call: TRBV29-1; cdr3_length: 12; j_call: TRBJ1-2; clone_size: many; d_call: -; cdr3_aa: CSVELGVHGYTF
v_call: TRBV5-4; cdr3_length: 14; j_call: TRBJ2-5; clone_size: -; d_call: -; cdr3_aa: CASSQRQGMDEQYF
v_call: TRBV7-9; cdr3_length: 14; j_call: TRBJ2-7; clone_size: -; d_call: -; cdr3_aa: CASSLQDRLYEQYF
v_call: TRBV15; cdr3_length: 14; j_call: -; clone_size: -; d_call: -; cdr3_aa: CATSRGGSNYEQYF
v_call: TRBV20-1; cdr3_length: 12; j_call: TRBJ1-6; clone_size: few; d_call: -; cdr3_aa: CSAKDSNSPLHF
v_call: TRBV29-1; cdr3_length: 13; j_call: TRBJ1-2; clone_size: few; d_call: TRBD1; cdr3_aa: CSVVTGRMDGYTF
v_call: TRBV12-3/TRBV12-4; cdr3_length: 15; j_call: TRBJ1-2; clone_size: -; d_call: TRBD1; cdr3_aa: CASSPAGTARYGYTF
v_call: TRBV7-9; cdr3_length: 13; j_call: TRBJ1-2; clone_size: few; d_call: TRBD1; cdr3_aa: CASTTQGFYGYTF
v_call: TRBV27; cdr3_length: 12; j_call: TRBJ1-2; clone_size: few; d_call: -; cdr3_aa: CASSSSGTGYTF
v_call: TRBV12-3/TRBV12-4; cdr3_length: 17; j_call: TRBJ2-3; clone_size: -; d_call: TRBD2; cdr3_aa: CASSQSRRAGAADTQYF
v_call: TRBV25-1; cdr3_length: 16; j_call: TRBJ2-2; clone_size: -; d_call: TRBD1; cdr3_aa: CASSELGTANTGELFF
v_call: TRBV19; cdr3_length: 15; j_call: TRBJ2-7; clone_size: many; d_call: TRBD1; cdr3_aa: CASSPRGTGETEQYF
v_call: TRBV12-3/TRBV12-4; cdr3_length: 12; j_call: TRBJ1-4; clone_size: few; d_call: -; cdr3_aa: CASTSWGVKLFF
v_call: TRBV7-2; cdr3_length: 15; j_call: -; clone_size: -; d_call: -; cdr3_aa: CACSPIGGAVYEQYF
v_call: TRBV27; cdr3_length: 15; j_call: TRBJ2-7; clone_size: -; d_call: -; cdr3_aa: CASSFAGESSYEQYF
v_call: TRBV6-2/TRBV6-3; cdr3_length: 14; j_call: TRBJ2-7; clone_size: few; d_call: TRBD1; cdr3_aa: CASSLTGGTGEQYF
v_call: TRBV7-9; cdr3_length: 13; j_call: TRBJ1-6; clone_size: -; d_call: -; cdr3_aa: CASSLGRSSPLHF
v_call: TRBV7-3; cdr3_length: 14; j_call: TRBJ1-2; clone_size: few; d_call: -; cdr3_aa: CASSLAGAGTGYTF
v_call: TRBV14; cdr3_length: 15; j_call: TRBJ2-1; clone_size: few; d_call: -; cdr3_aa: CASSQTGTSYNEQFF
v_call: TRBV9; cdr3_length: 13; j_call: TRBJ2-5; clone_size: -; d_call: -; cdr3_aa: CASSGPDQETQYF
v_call: TRBV3-1; cdr3_length: 14; j_call: TRBJ2-1; clone_size: once; d_call: TRBD2; cdr3_aa: CASSQGRLAGVQFF
v_call: TRBV2; cdr3_length: 14; j_call: TRBJ2-2; clone_size: -; d_call: TRBD1; cdr3_aa: CARGTAVNTGELFF
v_call: TRBV7-9; cdr3_length: 12; j_call: -; clone_size: -; d_call: -; cdr3_aa: CASSPLPREQYF
v_call: TRBV28; cdr3_length: 17; j_call: TRBJ2-3; clone_size: -; d_call: TRBD2; cdr3_aa: CASSSPTSGGGTDTQYF
v_call: TRBV12-3/TRBV12-4; cdr3_length: 17; j_call: TRBJ2-5; clone_size: many; d_call: -; cdr3_aa: CASSFGLAGTNQETQYF
v_call: TRBV15; cdr3_length: 14; j_call: TRBJ2-3; clone_size: -; d_call: -; cdr3_aa: CATQSGSRTDTQYF
v_call: TRBV20-1; cdr3_length: 15; j_call: TRBJ2-7; clone_size: many; d_call: -; cdr3_aa: CSARDGTEAGSEQYF
v_call: TRBV5-1; cdr3_length: 17; j_call: TRBJ2-5; clone_size: few; d_call: -; cdr3_aa: CASSLRGADMSPETQYF